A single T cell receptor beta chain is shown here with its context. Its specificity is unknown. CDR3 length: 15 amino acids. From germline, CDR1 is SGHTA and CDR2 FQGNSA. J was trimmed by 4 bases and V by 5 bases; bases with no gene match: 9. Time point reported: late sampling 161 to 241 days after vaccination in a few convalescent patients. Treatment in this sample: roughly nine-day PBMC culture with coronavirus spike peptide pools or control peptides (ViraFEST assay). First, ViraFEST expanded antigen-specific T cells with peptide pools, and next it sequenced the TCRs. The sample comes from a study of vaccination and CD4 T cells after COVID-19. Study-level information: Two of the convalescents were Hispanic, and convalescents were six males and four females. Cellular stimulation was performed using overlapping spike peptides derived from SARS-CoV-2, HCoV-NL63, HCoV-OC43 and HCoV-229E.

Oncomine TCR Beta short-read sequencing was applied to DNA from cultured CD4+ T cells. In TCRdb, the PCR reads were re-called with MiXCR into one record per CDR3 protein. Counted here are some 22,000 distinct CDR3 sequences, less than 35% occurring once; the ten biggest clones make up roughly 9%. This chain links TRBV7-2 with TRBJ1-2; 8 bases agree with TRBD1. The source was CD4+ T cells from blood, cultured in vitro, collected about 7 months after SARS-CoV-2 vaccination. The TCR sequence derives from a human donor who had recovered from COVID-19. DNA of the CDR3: TGTGCCAGCAGCCCCCGGACAGGGCAGAGCTATGGCTACACCTTC. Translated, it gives CASSPRTGQSYGYTF.